This T cell receptor beta chain is from a study of cytomegalovirus exposure and HLA in healthy donors. As for this clone: Its matching antigen is unknown.

This PCR relied on a set of 60 Vbeta primers and 13 Jbeta primers. Sequenced by immunoSEQ multiplex PCR; TCRdb stores in-frame clones only, minus some. This sample carries under 150,000 clones, about three quarters of them seen once, and the ten largest clones take 1%. The V and J ends lost 6 bases and 0 bases, in that order; junction bases with no gene match: 4. Germline CDR1 reads SGHAT; CDR2 reads FQNNGV. The CDR3 runs to 14 residues. Study-wide points: A missense DCLRE1C variant was associated with V- and J-gene trimming of TCR beta chains in a later analysis, and an independent cohort replicated the association. A list of 150 to 200 TCR beta chains associated with cytomegalovirus was given.

The clonotype was recovered from a human donor in good health. The rearrangement uses TRBV11-2 and TRBJ1-2, with TRBD1 matching over 7 bases. The specimen sequenced was PBMCs. CDR3 in DNA: TGTGCCAGCAGGGGACAGCCGTCTAACTATGGCTACACCTTC. Its translation is CASRGQPSNYGYTF.